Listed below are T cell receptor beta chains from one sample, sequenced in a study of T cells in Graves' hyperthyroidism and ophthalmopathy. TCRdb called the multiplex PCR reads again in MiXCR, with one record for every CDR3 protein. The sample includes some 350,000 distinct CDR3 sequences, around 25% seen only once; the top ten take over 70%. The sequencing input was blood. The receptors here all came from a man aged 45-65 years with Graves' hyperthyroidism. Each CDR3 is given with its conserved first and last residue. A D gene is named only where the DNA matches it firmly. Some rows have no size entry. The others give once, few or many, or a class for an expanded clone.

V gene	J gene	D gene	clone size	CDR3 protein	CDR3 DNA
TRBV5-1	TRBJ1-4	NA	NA	CASSYSRTAEKLFF	TGCGCCAGCAGCTACTCGCGGACAGCTGAAAAACTGTTTTTT
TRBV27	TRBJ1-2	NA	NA	CASSPNNQGYTF	TGTGCCAGCAGTCCTAACAACCAGGGCTACACCTTC
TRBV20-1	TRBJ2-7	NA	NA	CSATDVAYEQYF	TGCAGTGCTACCGACGTCGCCTACGAGCAGTACTTC
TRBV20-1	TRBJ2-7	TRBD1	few	CSASEGQSYEQYF	TGCAGTGCCAGCGAGGGACAGTCCTACGAGCAGTACTTC
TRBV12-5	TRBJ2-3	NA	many	CASVIGSTDTQYF	TGTGCTAGTGTGATAGGAAGCACAGATACGCAGTATTTT
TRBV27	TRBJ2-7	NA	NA	CASSLSAEDAYEQYF	TGTGCCAGCAGTTTATCCGCGGAGGATGCCTACGAGCAGTACTTC
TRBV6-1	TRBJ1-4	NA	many	CASSGGYRGEKLFF	TGTGCCAGCAGTGGGGGCTACCGCGGTGAAAAACTGTTTTTT
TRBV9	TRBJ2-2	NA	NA	CASSVERNTGELFF	TGTGCCAGCAGCGTCGAGCGGAACACCGGGGAGCTGTTTTTT
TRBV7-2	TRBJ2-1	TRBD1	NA	CASSFQGAIGLAQFF	TGTGCCAGCAGCTTCCAGGGGGCTATAGGACTGGCGCAGTTCTTC
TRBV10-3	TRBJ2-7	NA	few	CASRTGSSYEQYF	TGTGCCAGCCGAACAGGGTCCTCCTACGAGCAGTACTTC
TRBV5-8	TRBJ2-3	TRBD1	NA	CASSPLGQGSTDTQYF	TGTGCCAGCAGCCCTCTCGGACAGGGGAGCACAGATACGCAGTATTTT
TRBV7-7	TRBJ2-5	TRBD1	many	CASSLTPGGRETQYF	TGTGCCAGCAGCTTAACCCCAGGGGGCAGAGAGACCCAGTACTTC
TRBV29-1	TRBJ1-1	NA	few	CSVQGRMNTEAFF	TGCAGCGTACAAGGACGGATGAACACTGAAGCTTTCTTT
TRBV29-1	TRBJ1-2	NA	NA	CSVFFQGYGYTF	TGCAGCGTTTTTTTTCAGGGCTATGGCTACACCTTC
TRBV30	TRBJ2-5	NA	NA	CAWRPMVGRQETQYF	TGTGCCTGGAGACCGATGGTGGGGAGACAAGAGACCCAGTACTTC
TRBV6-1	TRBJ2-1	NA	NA	CASSDGGEQFF	TGTGCCAGCAGTGACGGAGGCGAGCAGTTCTTC
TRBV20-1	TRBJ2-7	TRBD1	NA	CSAQTGFFYEQYF	TGCAGTGCCCAGACAGGGTTTTTCTACGAGCAGTACTTC
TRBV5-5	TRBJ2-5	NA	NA	CASSLVPRQQETQYF	TGTGCCAGCAGCTTGGTCCCACGGCAGCAAGAGACCCAGTACTTC
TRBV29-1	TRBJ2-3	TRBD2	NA	CSVEDLGGRKGSTDTQYF	TGCAGCGTTGAAGATCTGGGCGGGAGGAAAGGTAGCACAGATACGCAGTATTTT
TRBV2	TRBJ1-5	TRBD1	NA	CASSIGRGRGQPQHF	TGTGCCAGCAGCATTGGCAGGGGGCGAGGTCAGCCCCAGCATTTT
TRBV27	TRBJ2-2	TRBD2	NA	CASGHRAGGPNIGELFF	TGTGCCAGCGGACATAGGGCGGGAGGGCCTAATATCGGGGAGCTGTTTTTT
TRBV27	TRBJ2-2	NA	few	CATSLGQNTGELFF	TGTGCCACCTCCCTCGGGCAGAACACCGGGGAGCTGTTTTTT
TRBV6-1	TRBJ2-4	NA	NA	CASNGDNKNIQYF	TGTGCCAGCAATGGGGACAACAAAAACATTCAGTACTTC
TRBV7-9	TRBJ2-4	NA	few	CASSPGGTIKGLAKNIQYF	TGTGCCAGCAGCCCAGGAGGGACCATAAAGGGACTAGCCAAAAACATTCAGTACTTC
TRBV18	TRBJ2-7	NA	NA	CASSPSREITYEQYF	TGTGCCAGCTCACCAAGTAGGGAGATTACCTACGAGCAGTACTTC
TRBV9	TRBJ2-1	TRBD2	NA	CASSSLAGGRGNEQFF	TGTGCCAGCAGCTCCCTAGCGGGAGGGAGGGGCAATGAGCAGTTCTTC
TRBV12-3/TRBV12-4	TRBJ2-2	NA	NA	CASTMGGGVAGELFF	TGTGCCAGCACCATGGGGGGAGGTGTCGCCGGGGAGCTGTTTTTT
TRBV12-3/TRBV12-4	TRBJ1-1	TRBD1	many	CASSFGGQGFWNTEAFF	TGTGCCAGCAGTTTCGGAGGACAGGGGTTTTGGAACACTGAAGCTTTCTTT
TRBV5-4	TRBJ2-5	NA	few	CASSGGPEEETQYF	TGTGCCAGCAGCGGGGGACCGGAAGAAGAGACCCAGTACTTC
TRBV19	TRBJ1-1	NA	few	CASSHRVWDTEAFF	TGTGCCAGTAGTCACCGGGTTTGGGACACTGAAGCTTTCTTT
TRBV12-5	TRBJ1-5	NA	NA	CASGLVVGDSNQPQHF	TGTGCTAGTGGTTTGGTGGTGGGGGATAGCAATCAGCCCCAGCATTTT
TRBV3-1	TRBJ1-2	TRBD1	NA	CASSQAGGDYGYTF	TGTGCCAGCAGCCAAGCAGGGGGCGACTATGGCTACACCTTC
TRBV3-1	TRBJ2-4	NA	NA	CASSWGQLKNIQYF	TGTGCCAGCAGCTGGGGACAACTCAAAAACATTCAGTACTTC
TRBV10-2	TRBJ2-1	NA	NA	CASTLDNEQFF	TGCGCCAGCACACTAGATAATGAGCAGTTCTTC
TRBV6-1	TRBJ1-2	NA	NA	CASSQPGSGYTF	TGTGCCAGCAGCCAGCCAGGTTCTGGCTACACCTTC
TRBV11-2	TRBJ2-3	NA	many	CASSLFTDTQYF	TGTGCCAGCAGCTTATTCACAGATACGCAGTATTTT
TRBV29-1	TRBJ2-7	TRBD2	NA	CSVVAPSGKGYEQYF	TGCAGCGTTGTAGCCCCTAGCGGGAAAGGGTACGAGCAGTACTTC
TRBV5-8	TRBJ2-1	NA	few	CASSFWSNNEQFF	TGTGCCAGCAGCTTTTGGTCCAACAATGAGCAGTTCTTC
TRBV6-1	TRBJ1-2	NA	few	CASSFGGYGYTF	TGTGCCAGCAGTTTCGGGGGTTATGGCTACACCTTC